This is a list of T cell receptor beta chains from one sample in a study of cytomegalovirus exposure and HLA in healthy donors. Profiled with immunoSEQ multiplex PCR; TCRdb holds only in-frame clones, not every one. The sample has around 300,000 clones, roughly 89% seen once. The sample consisted of PBMCs. The receptors come from a woman between 18 and 29 years old in good health and CMV-seronegative. The CDR3 runs from the conserved cysteine through the conserved F or W. The order of the fields is clone size, J gene, D gene, V gene, CDR3 protein, CDR3 DNA. D genes are given only for firm matches. Size tells how often a clone was seen (once, few, many) or the class of an expanded clone, and some rows leave it out.

abundance: .; j_gene: TRBJ1-1; d_gene: .; v_gene: TRBV19; CDR3aa: CASSSGRGVTEAFF; CDR3nt: TGTGCCAGTAGTAGTGGCAGGGGTGTCACTGAAGCTTTCTTT
abundance: once; j_gene: TRBJ2-5; d_gene: TRBD1; v_gene: TRBV6-5; CDR3aa: CASSAGQGETQYF; CDR3nt: TGTGCCAGCAGTGCCGGACAGGGAGAGACCCAGTACTTC
abundance: .; j_gene: TRBJ1-6; d_gene: .; v_gene: TRBV7-9; CDR3aa: CASSLSPKTDSPLHF; CDR3nt: TGTGCCAGCAGCTTATCCCCGAAGACTGATTCACCCCTCCACTTT
abundance: .; j_gene: TRBJ2-7; d_gene: TRBD2; v_gene: TRBV5-1; CDR3aa: CASSLEPSGVHEQYF; CDR3nt: TGCGCCAGCAGCTTGGAGCCTAGCGGGGTCCACGAGCAGTACTTC
abundance: .; j_gene: TRBJ1-2; d_gene: TRBD1; v_gene: TRBV7-2; CDR3aa: CASSLPGTGGGYTF; CDR3nt: TGTGCCAGCAGCTTACCGGGGACAGGGGGCGGCTACACCTTC
abundance: .; j_gene: TRBJ2-7; d_gene: TRBD2; v_gene: TRBV18; CDR3aa: CASSPGGTTEQYF; CDR3nt: TGTGCCAGCTCACCGGGAGGGACCACCGAGCAGTACTTC
abundance: .; j_gene: TRBJ1-1; d_gene: .; v_gene: TRBV10-3; CDR3aa: CAISELGGAGGRTEAFF; CDR3nt: TGTGCCATCAGTGAACTCGGGGGGGCAGGAGGAAGGACTGAAGCTTTCTTT
abundance: .; j_gene: TRBJ1-1; d_gene: TRBD1; v_gene: TRBV4-2; CDR3aa: CASSPGQGEFAEAFF; CDR3nt: TGTGCCAGCAGCCCGGGACAGGGGGAATTCGCTGAAGCTTTCTTT
abundance: .; j_gene: TRBJ2-7; d_gene: .; v_gene: TRBV5-1; CDR3aa: CASSFQEVRDEQYF; CDR3nt: TGCGCCAGCAGCTTTCAGGAGGTCCGGGACGAGCAGTACTTC
abundance: .; j_gene: TRBJ2-1; d_gene: .; v_gene: TRBV6-5; CDR3aa: CASSYSAGNLNEQFF; CDR3nt: TGTGCCAGCAGTTACTCTGCAGGGAACCTCAATGAGCAGTTCTTC
abundance: few; j_gene: TRBJ2-7; d_gene: TRBD2; v_gene: TRBV11-1; CDR3aa: CASSIAGAYEQYF; CDR3nt: TGTGCCAGCTCCATAGCGGGAGCCTACGAGCAGTACTTC
abundance: .; j_gene: TRBJ2-2; d_gene: .; v_gene: TRBV7-9; CDR3aa: CASSFKQGTGELFF; CDR3nt: TGTGCCAGCAGCTTCAAGCAGGGAACCGGGGAGCTGTTTTTT
abundance: .; j_gene: TRBJ2-5; d_gene: .; v_gene: TRBV6-1; CDR3aa: CASSMTGTMRETQYF; CDR3nt: TGTGCCAGCAGTATGACAGGTACAATGAGGGAGACCCAGTACTTC
abundance: .; j_gene: TRBJ2-7; d_gene: .; v_gene: TRBV7-8; CDR3aa: CASSLLGGQYEQYF; CDR3nt: TGTGCCAGCAGCCTCCTCGGGGGGCAGTACGAGCAGTACTTC
abundance: .; j_gene: TRBJ1-1; d_gene: .; v_gene: TRBV29-1; CDR3aa: CSVGPGLNTEAFF; CDR3nt: TGCAGCGTTGGCCCGGGTTTGAACACTGAAGCTTTCTTT
abundance: .; j_gene: TRBJ2-7; d_gene: TRBD2; v_gene: TRBV9; CDR3aa: CASSASGGAYEQYF; CDR3nt: TGTGCCAGCAGTGCTAGCGGGGGGGCTTACGAGCAGTACTTC
abundance: .; j_gene: TRBJ1-1; d_gene: .; v_gene: TRBV29-1; CDR3aa: CSVTANTEAFF; CDR3nt: TGCAGCGTTACAGCGAACACTGAAGCTTTCTTT
abundance: .; j_gene: TRBJ2-7; d_gene: .; v_gene: TRBV15; CDR3aa: CATSRDPSYEQYF; CDR3nt: TGTGCCACCAGCAGAGATCCCTCCTACGAGCAGTACTTC
abundance: once; j_gene: TRBJ2-5; d_gene: .; v_gene: TRBV18; CDR3aa: CASSPPLEKTQYF; CDR3nt: TGTGCCAGCTCCCCCCCTCTCGAGAAGACCCAGTACTTC
abundance: .; j_gene: TRBJ1-1; d_gene: TRBD1; v_gene: TRBV7-9; CDR3aa: CASSRQGNTEAFF; CDR3nt: TGTGCCAGCAGCCGACAGGGGAACACTGAAGCTTTCTTT
abundance: .; j_gene: TRBJ1-2; d_gene: TRBD1; v_gene: TRBV5-4; CDR3aa: CATQDRGYGYTF; CDR3nt: TGTGCCACCCAGGACAGGGGTTATGGCTACACCTTC
abundance: .; j_gene: TRBJ2-1; d_gene: .; v_gene: TRBV7-9; CDR3aa: CSSSLDPGRNEQFF; CDR3nt: TGTTCCAGCAGCTTAGACCCAGGGAGGAATGAGCAGTTCTTC
abundance: .; j_gene: TRBJ2-1; d_gene: TRBD2; v_gene: TRBV6-5; CDR3aa: CASTRGVNNEQFF; CDR3nt: TGTGCCAGCACTCGGGGGGTAAACAATGAGCAGTTCTTC
abundance: .; j_gene: TRBJ2-2; d_gene: .; v_gene: TRBV9; CDR3aa: CASSNPGHLTGELFF; CDR3nt: TGTGCCAGCTCTAACCCGGGACACCTGACCGGGGAGCTGTTTTTT
abundance: .; j_gene: TRBJ2-3; d_gene: TRBD2; v_gene: TRBV9; CDR3aa: CASSVGLAGVDTQYF; CDR3nt: TGTGCCAGCAGCGTAGGACTAGCGGGGGTAGATACGCAGTATTTT
abundance: many; j_gene: TRBJ1-2; d_gene: .; v_gene: TRBV6-1; CDR3aa: CASSDVDRSYGYTF; CDR3nt: TGTGCCAGCAGTGATGTCGACAGGAGCTATGGCTACACCTTC
abundance: .; j_gene: TRBJ1-1; d_gene: .; v_gene: TRBV7-6; CDR3aa: CASSLGQGMNTEAFF; CDR3nt: TGTGCCAGCAGCTTAGGTCAGGGGATGAACACTGAAGCTTTCTTT
abundance: .; j_gene: TRBJ1-2; d_gene: TRBD1; v_gene: TRBV15; CDR3aa: CATSRVRDRGPSNYGYTF; CDR3nt: TGTGCCACCAGCAGAGTTCGGGACAGGGGGCCCTCTAACTATGGCTACACCTTC
abundance: .; j_gene: TRBJ2-3; d_gene: .; v_gene: TRBV9; CDR3aa: CASSGGSSTDTQYF; CDR3nt: TGTGCCAGCAGCGGAGGATCTAGCACAGATACGCAGTATTTT
abundance: .; j_gene: TRBJ1-2; d_gene: .; v_gene: TRBV7-9; CDR3aa: CSSSLARGGGEGYTF; CDR3nt: TGTTCCAGCAGCTTAGCGCGTGGAGGGGGGGAAGGCTACACCTTC
abundance: .; j_gene: TRBJ2-7; d_gene: TRBD1; v_gene: TRBV4-1; CDR3aa: CASSQRVSGDRGSNEQYF; CDR3nt: TGCGCCAGCAGCCAAAGGGTTTCAGGGGACAGGGGCTCAAACGAGCAGTACTTC
abundance: once; j_gene: TRBJ1-6; d_gene: .; v_gene: TRBV2; CDR3aa: CASGRDMESPLHF; CDR3nt: TGTGCCAGCGGAAGGGACATGGAATCACCCCTCCACTTT
abundance: once; j_gene: TRBJ2-4; d_gene: .; v_gene: TRBV28; CDR3aa: CASRDYLHIQYF; CDR3nt: TGTGCCAGCAGGGACTACTTACACATTCAGTACTTC
abundance: few; j_gene: TRBJ2-7; d_gene: .; v_gene: TRBV29-1; CDR3aa: CSVQKTGAYEQYF; CDR3nt: TGCAGCGTTCAGAAGACAGGAGCCTACGAGCAGTACTTC
abundance: .; j_gene: TRBJ2-1; d_gene: TRBD2; v_gene: TRBV19; CDR3aa: CASSPQRGVYNEQFF; CDR3nt: TGTGCCAGTAGTCCCCAGCGGGGGGTATACAATGAGCAGTTCTTC
abundance: .; j_gene: TRBJ1-1; d_gene: TRBD1; v_gene: TRBV5-1; CDR3aa: CASSPGTGGCTAFF; CDR3nt: TGCGCCAGCAGCCCCGGTACAGGGGGCTGTACGGCTTTCTTT
abundance: .; j_gene: TRBJ1-3; d_gene: TRBD1; v_gene: TRBV5-1; CDR3aa: CASSLPGGGSGNTIYF; CDR3nt: TGCGCCAGCAGCTTGCCAGGGGGCGGATCTGGAAACACCATATATTTT
abundance: .; j_gene: TRBJ1-3; d_gene: .; v_gene: TRBV5-4; CDR3aa: CASSQLGPYGNTIYF; CDR3nt: TGTGCCAGCAGCCAACTCGGTCCCTATGGAAACACCATATATTTT
abundance: .; j_gene: TRBJ1-2; d_gene: .; v_gene: TRBV9; CDR3aa: CASSVVGANYGYTF; CDR3nt: TGTGCCAGCAGCGTAGTTGGGGCAAACTATGGCTACACCTTC
abundance: .; j_gene: TRBJ2-2; d_gene: TRBD2; v_gene: TRBV30; CDR3aa: CAWRTGWTSGGYTGELFF; CDR3nt: TGTGCCTGGAGGACAGGGTGGACTAGCGGGGGGTATACCGGGGAGCTGTTTTTT
abundance: .; j_gene: TRBJ2-7; d_gene: .; v_gene: TRBV6-6; CDR3aa: CASSYRMAGEQYF; CDR3nt: TGTGCCAGCAGTTACAGGATGGCGGGTGAGCAGTACTTC
abundance: .; j_gene: TRBJ1-2; d_gene: TRBD1; v_gene: TRBV27; CDR3aa: CASSPTDRDPYGYTF; CDR3nt: TGTGCCAGCAGTCCCACGGACAGGGATCCCTATGGCTACACCTTC
abundance: .; j_gene: TRBJ2-1; d_gene: .; v_gene: TRBV9; CDR3aa: CASSVFAGGSYNEQFF; CDR3nt: TGTGCCAGCAGCGTCTTCGCCGGGGGTTCTTACAATGAGCAGTTCTTC
abundance: .; j_gene: TRBJ2-1; d_gene: TRBD2; v_gene: TRBV10-3; CDR3aa: CAISDYSGTSGGSSYNEQFF; CDR3nt: TGTGCCATCAGTGACTACTCCGGGACTAGCGGGGGGAGCTCCTACAATGAGCAGTTCTTC
abundance: once; j_gene: TRBJ1-2; d_gene: .; v_gene: TRBV6-5; CDR3aa: CASRRSYNYGYTF; CDR3nt: TGTGCCAGCAGGCGAAGCTATAACTATGGCTACACCTTC
abundance: .; j_gene: TRBJ2-7; d_gene: TRBD1; v_gene: TRBV6-5; CDR3aa: CASGFTGGGEQYF; CDR3nt: TGTGCCAGCGGGTTCACAGGGGGCGGCGAGCAGTACTTC
abundance: few; j_gene: TRBJ1-5; d_gene: TRBD1; v_gene: TRBV5-1; CDR3aa: CASSPAGTGGRKSMPQHF; CDR3nt: TGCGCCAGCAGCCCAGCCGGGACAGGGGGCAGGAAATCTATGCCCCAGCATTTT
abundance: .; j_gene: TRBJ2-1; d_gene: TRBD2; v_gene: TRBV9; CDR3aa: CASSVGGQRGAGNEQFF; CDR3nt: TGTGCCAGCAGCGTAGGTGGACAGCGGGGGGCAGGGAATGAGCAGTTCTTC
abundance: .; j_gene: TRBJ2-1; d_gene: TRBD2; v_gene: TRBV2; CDR3aa: CASSDSGGDNEQFF; CDR3nt: TGTGCCAGCAGTGATTCCGGGGGGGACAATGAGCAGTTCTTC
abundance: .; j_gene: TRBJ2-7; d_gene: TRBD2; v_gene: TRBV14; CDR3aa: CASSQESLREGYEQYF; CDR3nt: TGTGCCAGCAGCCAAGAAAGTTTGCGGGAGGGCTACGAGCAGTACTTC
abundance: .; j_gene: TRBJ2-1; d_gene: TRBD2; v_gene: TRBV4-2; CDR3aa: CASSQDFLAGAWGNEQFF; CDR3nt: TGTGCCAGCAGCCAAGATTTCCTAGCGGGGGCCTGGGGAAATGAGCAGTTCTTC
abundance: few; j_gene: TRBJ2-1; d_gene: TRBD2; v_gene: TRBV7-9; CDR3aa: CASSHSGGEGGEQFF; CDR3nt: TGTGCCAGCAGCCACAGCGGGGGGGAGGGAGGTGAGCAGTTCTTC
abundance: few; j_gene: TRBJ1-1; d_gene: TRBD1; v_gene: TRBV6-6; CDR3aa: CASSYRDRDVTEAFF; CDR3nt: TGTGCCAGCAGTTACCGGGACAGGGATGTCACTGAAGCTTTCTTT